This T cell receptor (beta chain) is drawn from a study of cytomegalovirus exposure and HLA in healthy donors. V was cut by 10 bases and J by 5 bases, with 14 bases left in between. The germline V gene has CDR1 MNHEY and CDR2 SVGAGI. This CDR3 is 13 amino acids long. Assay used: immunoSEQ multiplex PCR; TCRdb lists only in-frame clones, some missing. Among roughly 330,000 clones, around 87% were seen once, and the ten largest hold over 1%. This receptor was taken from a woman in her twenties or thirties in good health and CMV-seropositive. The chain combines TRBV6-5 with TRBJ2-2; D is unclear. Sequences were obtained from PBMCs. The CDR3 DNA reads as TGTGCCACCACCCACGTCGGGACCGGGGAGCTGTTTTTT. It translates to CATTHVGTGELFF.